This entry features one T cell receptor beta chain sequence. Its specificity is not known. The junction departs from germline at one end; a sequencing error may be responsible. TCR beta CDR3 was amplified by multiplex PCR, first round about 10 cycles, 32 V and 13 J primers. In TCRdb, the multiplex PCR reads were re-called with MiXCR into one record per CDR3 protein. The sample yields 14,000 or so distinct CDR3 sequences, 25% to 35% seen once. Template came from bulk tumor genomic DNA, at around 600 ng per sample. Surgeons took several biopsies per primary tumor, spaced far apart, during surgery. The patients were newly diagnosed with non-small cell lung cancer, had not been treated, and had curative surgery. This sample was included in a study of immune heterogeneity within non-small cell lung tumors. Turning to the study itself: Tumor histology was classified as squamous cell carcinoma in a handful of cases, non-squamous carcinoma in roughly nine and not otherwise specified in 1. Study findings and constraints: Different patients shared few of their high-frequency T-cell receptor beta clonotypes.

Per the germline V gene, CDR1 is MNHNY and CDR2 is SVGAGI (reference sequence). The CDR3 totals 16 residues. This chain uses TRBV6-6 with TRBJ2-1; the D call may be TRBD1 or TRBD2 (6 bases each). The specimen was lung tumor tissue. The receptor was isolated from a man between 35 and 55 years old with non-small cell lung cancer. CDR3 DNA: TGTGACAGCAGTTACTCGTTGTCAAGGGGGGACAATGAGCAGTTCTTC. It is translated as CDSSYSLSRGDNEQFF.